This passage covers 18 T cell receptor beta chains from one sample sequenced in a study of T cell responses to AZD1222 COVID-19 vaccine. Assay: immunoSEQ multiplex PCR; the TCRdb copy retains only in-frame clones and omits some. The sample lists some 120,000 clones, over 75% occurring once. Sample: peripheral blood, taken 28 days after the second AZD1222 dose. These receptors were collected from an adult who received the AZD1222 COVID-19 vaccine.

The chain joins TRBV5-1 to TRBJ1-3; D not certain. CDR3 size: 13 residues. V lost 5 bases and J lost 3, with 9 bases in between. The germline CDR1 and CDR2 sequences are SGHRS and YFSETQ. The CDR3 DNA reads as TGCGCCAGCAGTACTTTTGATGGAAACACCATATATTTT. It translates to CASSTFDGNTIYF.

On this clone: This specimen includes other DNA sequences encoding the same CDR3. The chain employs TRBV7-9 and TRBJ2-7, with 7 bases matching TRBD2. From germline, CDR1 is SEHNR and CDR2 FQNEAQ (reference sequence). Unmatched junction bases numbered 3, after V lost 5 bases and J lost 2 bases. This CDR3 is 13 amino acids long. The CDR3 bases are TGTGCCAGCAGCCCGGGGGGAACCTACGAGCAGTACTTC. Its translation: CASSPGGTYEQYF.

The chain combines TRBV5-1 with TRBJ1-6; unclear D gene. The CDR3 sequence is 16 residues long. The germline CDR1 and CDR2 sequences are SGHRS and YFSETQ. Trimming took off 3 bases at V and 10 bases at J, with 20 bases between the two ends. Written as DNA, the CDR3 is TGCGCCAGCAGCTCTTCGACGGCCCGGATTCGATCACCCCTCCACTTT. Encoded protein: CASSSSTARIRSPLHF. The variable domain in full, with the rest retrieved from reference TRBV5-1 and TRBJ1-6, is KAGVTQTPRYLIKTRGQQVTLSCSPISGHRSVSWYQQTPGQGLQFLFEYFSETQRNKGNFPGRFSGRQFSNSRSEMNVSTLELGDSALYLCASSSSTARIRSPLHFGNGTRLTVT.

The chain links TRBV7-3 to TRBJ2-3, with D perhaps matching TRBD2 (6 bases). The germline V and J ends were trimmed by 5 bases and 4 bases, with 13 bases remaining between them. This CDR3 is 14 amino acids long. CDR1 SGHTA and CDR2 FQGTGA come from the germline V gene. CDR3 sequence reads: CASSRRGVADTQYF. The CDR3 DNA is TGTGCCAGCAGCCGCCGCGGGGTCGCAGATACGCAGTATTTT.

V and J are TRBV2 and TRBJ2-1; D is undetermined. The ends were cut back, 7 bases at V and 5 bases at J, with 9 bases in the middle. CDR3 length equals 12 residues. Germline V gene data show CDR1 as SNHLY and CDR2 as FYNNEI. This CDR3 reads CASNPGDNEQFF. The CDR3 nucleotides are TGTGCCAGCAACCCAGGTGACAATGAGCAGTTCTTC.

The V call is TRBV29-1, the J call TRBJ1-1, with 7 bases lining up with TRBD1. The CDR3 is made up of 12 amino acids. V gave up 6 bases and J gave up 3 bases; unmatched junction bases: 4. Looked up from germline, CDR1 is SQVTM and CDR2 is ANQGSEA. For the CDR3, the DNA is TGCAGCGTCGGACAGGACTACACTGAAGCTTTCTTT. This gives the protein CSVGQDYTEAFF. The full variable domain, rest sourced from reference TRBV29-1 and TRBJ1-1, is SAVISQKPSRDICQRGTSLTIQCQVDSQVTMMFWYRQQPGQSLTLIATANQGSEATYESGFVIDKFPISRPNLTFSTLTVSNMSPEDSSIYLCSVGQDYTEAFFGQGTRLTVV.

This clone has a single count. The rearrangement joins TRBV5-8 to TRBJ1-2, with unresolved D. Germline V CDR1 and CDR2: SGHTS, YDEGEE. This CDR3 spans 14 amino acids. V lost 0 bases and J lost 4, with 10 bases in between. The CDR3 DNA is TGTGCCAGCAGCTTGGTCTCGGGGATCTATGGCTACACCTTC. Residues: CASSLVSGIYGYTF.

This chain links TRBV3-1 (or the pseudogene TRBV3-2) with TRBJ2-7; possible D gene TRBD1, 6 bases. This CDR3 is built from 15 residues. Trimming removed 2 bases from V and 0 bases from J, with 11 bases in between. Germline values: CDR1 LGHDT, CDR2 YNNKEL (reference sequence). This CDR3 is CASSQKVRGSYEQYF. The CDR3 region has the DNA TGTGCCAGCAGCCAAAAGGTCAGGGGCTCCTACGAGCAGTACTTC.

This chain links TRBV11-2 with TRBJ1-6; no reliable D call. CDR1 SGHAT and CDR2 FQNNGV come from the germline V gene. This CDR3 spans 13 amino acids. V was trimmed by 4 bases and J by 3 bases, leaving 4 bases between them. In DNA, the CDR3 is TGTGCCAGCAGCTCCATCTATAATTCACCCCTCCACTTT. Protein product: CASSSIYNSPLHF.

The chain employs TRBV18 and TRBJ1-5; D is ambiguous. CDR1 is KGHSH and CDR2 is LQKENI in the germline V gene. V was pared by 0 bases and J by 1 base, with 4 bases between. The CDR3 extends over 14 amino acids. The CDR3 DNA reads TGTGCCAGCTCACCACCATCCAGCAATCAGCCCCAGCATTTT. It specifies CASSPPSSNQPQHF. The whole variable domain, filled in from reference TRBV18 and TRBJ1-5, reads NAGVMQNPRHLVRRRGQEARLRCSPMKGHSHVYWYRQLPEEGLKFMVYLQKENIIDESGMPKERFSAEFPKEGPSILRIQQVVRGDSAAYFCASSPPSSNQPQHFGDGTRLSIL.

The chain uses TRBV6-6 and TRBJ1-3, with 7 bases aligning to TRBD1. V gave up 5 bases and J gave up 0 bases; unmatched junction bases: 7. The germline gives CDR1 MNHNY, CDR2 SVGAGI (reference sequence). The length of the CDR3 is 16 residues. The CDR3 sequence: CASSRQGRISGNTIYF. DNA for the CDR3: TGTGCCAGCAGTAGACAGGGAAGGATCTCTGGAAACACCATATATTTT.

The V call is TRBV7-2, the J call TRBJ2-7; no clear D. The CDR3 length is 14 residues. Germline values: CDR1 SGHTA, CDR2 FQGNSA. V lost 6 bases, J lost 0 bases, and 12 bases lay in between. In DNA form, the CDR3 reads TGTGCCAGCAGACATCCGGCAGGCTCCTACGAGCAGTACTTC. Its translation: CASRHPAGSYEQYF.

This chain uses TRBV30 with TRBJ1-4; D is unclear. The germline CDR1 and CDR2 sequences are GTSNPN and SVGIG (reference sequence). With 7 bases removed from V and 0 bases from J, the gap between germline ends came to 9 bases. The CDR3 has 13 amino acids. The CDR3 DNA reads as TGTGCCTCCACCACGGCAACTAATGAAAAACTGTTTTTT. Its translation: CASTTATNEKLFF.

This chain connects TRBV29-1 to TRBJ2-5; 7 nucleotides match TRBD2. V lost 3 bases and J lost 1; bases outside the gene matches: 5. CDR3 length: 14 amino acids. Germline V gene lookup returns CDR1 SQVTM and CDR2 ANQGSEA. CDR3 region: CSVDRREGQETQYF. The CDR3 DNA reads TGCAGCGTTGACCGCAGGGAGGGCCAAGAGACCCAGTACTTC. Together with reference TRBV29-1 and TRBJ2-5, the CDR3 gives the full variable domain: SAVISQKPSRDICQRGTSLTIQCQVDSQVTMMFWYRQQPGQSLTLIATANQGSEATYESGFVIDKFPISRPNLTFSTLTVSNMSPEDSSIYLCSVDRREGQETQYFGPGTRLLVL.

The V and J genes are TRBV6-4 and TRBJ2-1; D is perhaps TRBD1 (6 bases). Germline-derived CDR1 and CDR2 are MRHNA and SNTAGT. V gave up 3 bases and J gave up 1 base, with 7 bases separating them. CDR3 length equals 14 residues. The CDR3 region is CASSEQGSYNEQFF. The CDR3 DNA sequence: TGTGCCAGCAGTGAACAGGGTTCCTACAATGAGCAGTTCTTC.

The chain joins TRBV7-8 to TRBJ2-7; TRBD1 matches at 7 bases. CDR1 and CDR2 from the germline V gene are SGHVS and FQNEAQ. The CDR3 runs 15 residues. J gave up 0 bases and V 0 bases, and 2 bases lay outside the gene matches. The CDR3 nucleotides read TGTGCCAGCAGCTTAGCTACAGGGGACTCCTACGAGCAGTACTTC. Translated: CASSLATGDSYEQYF.

This clone was counted a single time. J is TRBJ2-4 and V is TRBV19; possible D gene TRBD1, 6 bases. The CDR3 consists of 11 residues. Trimming left V 3 bases short and J 10 bases short, with 7 bases between. Germline CDR1 is LNHDA and CDR2 is SQIVND (reference sequence). CDR3 protein: CASSMGQIQYF. The CDR3, as DNA: TGTGCCAGTAGTATGGGACAAATTCAGTACTTC.

This clone has just one count. The chain has TRBV27 and TRBJ1-1; D is perhaps TRBD1 (5 bases). The CDR3 runs to 16 residues. Per germline, CDR1 MNHEY and CDR2 SMNVEV (reference sequence). Trimming removed 6 bases at V and 0 bases at J, with 17 bases between. The CDR3 spells CASSHRWDVMNTEAFF. The CDR3 nucleotides read TGTGCCAGCAGCCACCGTTGGGACGTCATGAACACTGAAGCTTTCTTT.